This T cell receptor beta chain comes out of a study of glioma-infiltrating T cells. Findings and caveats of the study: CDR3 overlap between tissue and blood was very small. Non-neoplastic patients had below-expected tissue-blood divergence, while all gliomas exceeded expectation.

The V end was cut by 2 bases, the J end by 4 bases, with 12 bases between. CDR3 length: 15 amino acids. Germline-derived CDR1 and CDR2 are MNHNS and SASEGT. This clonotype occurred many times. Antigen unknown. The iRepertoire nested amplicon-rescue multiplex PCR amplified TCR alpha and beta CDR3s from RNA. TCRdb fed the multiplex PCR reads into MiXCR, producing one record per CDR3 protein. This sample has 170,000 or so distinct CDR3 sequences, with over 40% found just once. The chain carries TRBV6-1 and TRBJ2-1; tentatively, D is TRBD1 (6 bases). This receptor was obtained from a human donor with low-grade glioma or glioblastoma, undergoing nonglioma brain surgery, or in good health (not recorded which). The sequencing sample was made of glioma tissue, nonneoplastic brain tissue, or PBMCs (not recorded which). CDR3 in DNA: TGTGCCAGCAGTGAATTTCAGGGGATGTACAATGAGCAGTTCTTC. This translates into CASSEFQGMYNEQFF.